Below, 15 T cell receptor beta chains from the same sample are listed, as sequenced in a study of glioma-infiltrating T cells. TCR alpha and beta CDR3 regions were amplified from RNA using iRepertoire nested multiplex PCR. TCRdb independently ran MiXCR on the multiplex PCR reads; one entry per CDR3 protein. This sample yields about 3,800 distinct CDR3 sequences, of which 30% to 35% are seen a single time; about 26% belongs to the top ten. The source material was glioma tissue, nonneoplastic brain tissue, or PBMCs (not recorded which). These receptors originate from a human donor with low-grade glioma or glioblastoma, undergoing nonglioma brain surgery, or in good health (not recorded which).

This clonotype is medium-sized by share. The chain links TRBV4-3 to TRBJ2-5; D perhaps matches TRBD1 (5 bases). Trimming cost V 4 bases and J 3 bases, with 9 bases left between them. CDR3 length equals 13 residues. Per germline, CDR1 LGHNA and CDR2 YSLEER. The CDR3 DNA follows: TGCGCCAGCAGCCGACAGCTCGAAGAGACCCAGTACTTC. This gives the protein CASSRQLEETQYF.

The chain has TRBV11-2 and TRBJ1-1; the D is unclear. Germline V CDR1 and CDR2: SGHAT, FQNNGV. The CDR3 is 14 residues long. V gave up 4 bases and J gave up 3 bases, with 12 bases separating them. The CDR3 reads CASSSGLAYTEAFF. CDR3 DNA: TGTGCCAGCAGCTCTGGACTGGCGTACACTGAAGCTTTCTTT.

V usage is TRBV27 and J usage is TRBJ2-7, with D perhaps matching TRBD1 or TRBD2 (6 bases each). Germline loops: CDR1 MNHEY, CDR2 SMNVEV (reference sequence). Trimming cost V 9 bases and J 3 bases, with 21 bases left between them. The CDR3 is made up of 15 amino acids. The CDR3 DNA follows: TGTGCCAGTTTGGGGGCCCCGGGACTGAACTACGAGCAGTACTTC. Residues: CASLGAPGLNYEQYF.

This clonotype was seen at least ten times. The chain employs TRBV7-6 and TRBJ2-7, with D tentatively TRBD1 (5 bases). This CDR3 region has 14 residues. Between the trimmed V and J ends, which lost 5 bases and 2 bases, there was a span of 13 bases. The germline gives CDR1 SGHVS, CDR2 FNYEAQ. The CDR3 region is CASSGTGSTYEQYF. In DNA, the CDR3 is TGTGCCAGCAGCGGCACAGGAAGCACCTACGAGCAGTACTTC.

This clonotype came up many times. Its ends do not fully match the called genes, so a read error is possible. The chain links TRBV6-6 to TRBJ1-1, with a tentative D call TRBD1 (5 bases). Germline assignment: CDR1 MNHNY and CDR2 SVGAGI (reference sequence). The length of the CDR3 is 16 residues. The CDR3 bases are TGTACCAGCAGTTACTCGGGCGGGGCCCTGAACACTGAAGCTTTCTTT. Translating gives CTSSYSGGALNTEAFF.

By frequency in the sample, this clonotype is medium-sized (0.01 to 0.1%). The J gene is TRBJ1-2, the V gene TRBV4-1, with 10 bases identical to TRBD1. J was trimmed by 13 bases and V by 0 bases; bases with no gene match: 14. This CDR3 spans 16 amino acids. The germline CDR1 and CDR2 sequences are MGHRA and YSYEKL. CDR3 loop: CASSQDGAGTGVWCTF. In DNA, the CDR3 is TGCGCCAGCAGCCAAGACGGGGCCGGGACAGGGGTTTGGTGCACCTTC.

This clonotype was detected many times. The chain joins TRBV4-1 to TRBJ2-2; the D is unclear. V was cut by 0 bases and J by 2 bases, with 4 bases left in between. CDR1 and CDR2 from the germline V gene are MGHRA and YSYEKL. The length of the CDR3 is 14 residues. The CDR3 spells CASSQDPNTGELFF. CDR3 sequence (DNA): TGCGCCAGCAGCCAAGATCCCAACACCGGGGAGCTGTTTTTT.

There are many counts of this clonotype. The chain has TRBV29-1 and TRBJ1-1, with D uncertain. This CDR3 spans 15 amino acids. Germline V CDR1 and CDR2: SQVTM, ANQGSEA. V lost 7 bases and J 10 bases, leaving 28 bases between the germline ends. As DNA, the CDR3 is TGCAGCGCCCGGTTAGAGGAGGAGGGCGTGAAAGGAGCTTTCTTT. This encodes CSARLEEEGVKGAFF.

Note on this clonotype: This likely comes from a read error, as the CDR3 has no conserved phenylalanine or tryptophan at its end. This rearrangement joins TRBV7-6 to TRBJ1-6; tentatively, D is TRBD1 (5 bases). The CDR3 loop spans 13 amino acids. CDR1 SGHVS and CDR2 FNYEAQ come from the germline V gene. CDR3 sequence reads: CVSSSGGWNPLHL. The CDR3 DNA is TGTGTCAGCAGCTCTGGGGGTTGGAACCCCCTCCACCTT.

In this sample, this clonotype turned up many times. V is TRBV19 and J is TRBJ1-1; D is ambiguous. The V gene lost 4 bases and the J gene lost 7 bases, with 13 bases spanning the gap. The CDR3 consists of 13 residues. Looked up from germline, CDR1 is LNHDA and CDR2 is SQIVND (reference sequence). CDR3 bases: TGTGCCAGTAGTAGGAGGAGCACAGATGAAGCTTTCTTT. It yields the protein CASSRRSTDEAFF.

This clonotype was observed once. A clone one base away is much larger, so this may be a read error. This chain links TRBV4-1 with TRBJ2-7; no clear D gene. The V end was cut by 0 bases, the J end by 3 bases, with 9 bases between. Germline V gives CDR1 MGHRA, CDR2 YSYEKL. The CDR3 is made up of 14 amino acids. In nucleotides, the CDR3 is TGCGCCAGCAGCCAAGAGGTACGGAGCTACGAGCAGTACTTC. Amino acids: CASSQEVRSYEQYF.

This clonotype occurred many times. The chain has TRBV29-1 and TRBJ1-2; perhaps TRBD1 as D (6 bases). CDR1 is SQVTM and CDR2 is ANQGSEA in the germline V gene. Trimming removed 4 bases from V and 5 bases from J, with 11 bases in between. The CDR3 sequence is 12 residues long. The CDR3 reads CSVVGQGYGYTF. The DNA of the CDR3 is TGCAGCGTTGTAGGGCAGGGGTATGGCTACACCTTC.

The rearrangement uses TRBV30 and TRBJ1-1; the match to TRBD1 covers 8 bases. Germline lookup yields CDR1 GTSNPN and CDR2 SVGIG (reference sequence). This CDR3 spans 12 amino acids. The trim removed 5 bases at V and 11 bases at J, leaving 10 bases unmatched. CDR3 in amino acids: CAWANRGIRAFF. Here the CDR3 DNA reads TGTGCCTGGGCTAACAGGGGGATAAGGGCTTTCTTT.

The rearrangement uses TRBV6-1 and TRBJ1-2; D is perhaps TRBD1 (5 bases). The germline V gene encodes CDR1 MNHNS and CDR2 SASEGT. With 0 bases removed from V and 8 bases from J, the gap between germline ends came to 7 bases. CDR3 length: 12 residues. Here the CDR3 DNA reads TGTGCCAGCAGTGAAGCGGCAGGGGGCTACACCTTC. Amino acids: CASSEAAGGYTF.

By sample fraction, this clonotype is medium-sized. The J gene is TRBJ1-5, the V gene TRBV6-1; 7 bases map to TRBD1. This CDR3 comprises 14 residues. Germline CDR1 MNHNS, CDR2 SASEGT. V shed 10 bases and J 6 bases; nucleotides not matched to a gene: 12. CDR3 sequence: CAIRQGSLFQPQHF. CDR3 DNA sequence: TGTGCCATCAGACAGGGTTCCCTCTTTCAGCCCCAGCATTTT.